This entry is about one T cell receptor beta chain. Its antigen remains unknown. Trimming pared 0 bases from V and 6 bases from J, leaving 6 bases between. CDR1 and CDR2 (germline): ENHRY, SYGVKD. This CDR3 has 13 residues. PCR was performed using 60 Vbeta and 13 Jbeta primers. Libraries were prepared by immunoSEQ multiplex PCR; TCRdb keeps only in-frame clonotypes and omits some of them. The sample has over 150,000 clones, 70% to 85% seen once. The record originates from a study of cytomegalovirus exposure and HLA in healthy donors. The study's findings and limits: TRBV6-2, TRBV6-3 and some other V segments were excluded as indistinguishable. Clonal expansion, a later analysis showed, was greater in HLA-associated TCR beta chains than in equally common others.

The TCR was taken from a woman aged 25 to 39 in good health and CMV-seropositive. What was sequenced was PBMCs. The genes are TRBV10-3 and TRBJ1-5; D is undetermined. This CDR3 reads CAISESGSQPQHF. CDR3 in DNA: TGTGCCATCAGTGAGTCGGGGAGTCAGCCCCAGCATTTT.